This entry features one T cell receptor (beta chain) sequence. Per the germline V gene, CDR1 is MDHEN and CDR2 is SYDVKM. The CDR3 sequence is 12 residues long. V was cut by 6 bases and J by 4 bases, with 9 bases left in between. Clones were read by immunoSEQ multiplex PCR, and TCRdb kept only the in-frame ones, dropping some. Of over 1.5 million clones in the sample, about 98% were seen once. The data were obtained in a study of shared clonotypes between healthy human individuals. The chain joins TRBV28 to TRBJ2-5; unclear D gene. This TCR derives from a man younger than 40 in good health. The sequenced sample consisted of naive CD4+ T cells sorted from blood. Subset defined: CD45RA+ positively selected. DNA of the CDR3: TGTGCCAGCAGCCCCTGGGGAGAGACCCAGTACTTC. Its translation is CASSPWGETQYF.